The T cell receptor (beta chain) under discussion was sequenced for a study of T cell repertoires and HLA-DP antigens. About the research overall: DNA input averaged approximately 220 ng in sorted CD137+CD4+ and about 1,200 ng in pre-culture CD4+.

Concerning this clone itself: The antigen is undetermined.

General study findings and limits: Naive and memory CD4+ cells were analysed together, not apart.

Germline CDR1 ENHRY, CDR2 SYGVKD. The V and J ends lost 2 bases and 5 bases, in that order; junction bases with no gene match: 4. The CDR3 runs 15 residues. Sequencing used immunoSEQ multiplex PCR; TCRdb keeps in-frame clones, though not all of them. Among fewer than 75,000 clones listed, around three quarters were seen once. Input material: CD4+ T cells from PBMCs. The chain links TRBV10-3 to TRBJ2-1, with 9 bases matching TRBD2. This TCR was recovered from a man in his 60s in good health and CMV-seronegative. For the CDR3, the DNA is TGTGCCATCAGTGAGGGTAGCGGGGGAAACAATGAGCAGTTCTTC. Translation: CAISEGSGGNNEQFF.